This paragraph reports one T cell receptor (beta chain). Its target is not known. This sample was included in a study of cytomegalovirus exposure and HLA in healthy donors. Study conclusions and caveats: Listed as cytomegalovirus-associated were more than 150 TCR beta chains. Several of the most significant clusters appeared, in a later analysis, to be linked to common viral pathogens.

The germline V and J ends were trimmed by 4 bases and 2 bases, with 18 bases remaining between them. Germline V lookup: CDR1 SGHNT, CDR2 YYREEE (reference sequence). This CDR3 comprises 16 residues. PCR involved 60 Vbeta and 13 Jbeta primers. In the source study's methods: Some 10 million shared chains were among the roughly 78 million unique TCR beta chains that a later analysis counted. Repertoires were generated with immunoSEQ multiplex PCR, while TCRdb's copy carries only in-frame clones and drops some. V, J and clone size are taken as reported in that table, and D and trimming were inferred from the DNA itself. The sample comprises about 88,000 clones, just under 70% of which are singletons, and approximately 2.9% rests with the top ten.

Sequenced: PBMCs. The rearrangement joins TRBV5-4 to TRBJ2-5; D gene ambiguous. This clonotype was obtained from a man aged 45-65 years in good health and CMV-seronegative. The CDR3 DNA reads TGTGCCAGCAGCCCGGGTCGTCTCCGTTCACAAGAGACCCAGTACTTC. Protein product: CASSPGRLRSQETQYF.